What follows are 22 T cell receptor beta chains derived from one specimen sequenced in a study of CD8+CD57+ T cells in acquired aplastic anemia. It was patients with CD8+CD57+ cell expansion by flow cytometry who were chosen for sequencing. Template material for TCR beta VDJ and CDR3 profiling consisted of genomic DNA. TCRdb re-called the reads through MiXCR, storing one row per CDR3 protein. This sample has around 200,000 distinct CDR3 sequences, with just under 50% found just once. Sample: sorted CD4+, CD8+, or CD8+CD57+ T cells (not recorded which) from PBMCs. The source of these receptors is a human donor with aplastic anemia.

The chain uses TRBV20-1 and TRBJ1-5, with D uncertain. Trimming pared 5 bases from V and 4 bases from J, leaving 9 bases between. Germline CDR1 and CDR2: DFQATT and SNEGSKA (reference sequence). The CDR3 contains 12 residues. Here the CDR3 DNA reads TGCAGTGCTCACAGCGGGAATCAGCCCCAGCATTTT. Protein product: CSAHSGNQPQHF.

V and J are TRBV11-2 and TRBJ2-7, with 14 bases lining up with TRBD2. The length of the CDR3 is 17 residues. V lost 5 bases to trimming and J lost 4 bases; unmatched junction nucleotides: 10. Germline CDR1 SGHAT, CDR2 FQNNGV. The CDR3 loop reads CASSPITRTSGGYEQYF. The CDR3 DNA reads as TGTGCCAGCAGCCCCATTACTCGGACTAGCGGGGGGTACGAGCAGTACTTC.

The chain links TRBV19 to TRBJ2-7; 10 nucleotides align to TRBD2. The CDR3 extends over 16 amino acids. Per the germline V gene, CDR1 is LNHDA and CDR2 is SQIVND (reference sequence). Trimming at V came to 2 bases and at J to 2 bases, leaving 6 bases not matched to a gene. In nucleotides, the CDR3 is TGTGCCAGTAGTATAAATCGAGCGGGAGGGCCCTACGAGCAGTACTTC. Its protein product is CASSINRAGGPYEQYF.

The chain employs TRBV20-1 and TRBJ2-7; TRBD2 might be the D (5 bases). Trimming cost V 2 bases and J 4 bases, with 9 bases left between them. Germline V gene lookup returns CDR1 DFQATT and CDR2 SNEGSKA (reference sequence). The CDR3 is 12 amino acids. The CDR3 bases are TGCAGTGCTAGATGGACTGGTTACGAGCAGTACTTC. Translation gives CSARWTGYEQYF.

J is TRBJ2-7 and V is TRBV11-1, with 8 bases aligning to TRBD2. After removal of 7 bases from V and 2 bases from J, the junction contained 13 bases not matched to a gene. Looked up from germline, CDR1 is SGHAT and CDR2 is FQDESV (reference sequence). The CDR3 sequence is 16 residues long. The DNA of the CDR3 is TGTGCCAGCACTCTGGCTGCTGGACTAGCAACCTACGAGCAGTACTTC. Encoded protein: CASTLAAGLATYEQYF.

The chain carries TRBV29-1 and TRBJ1-1; 8 bases align to TRBD1. Trimming cost V 7 bases and J 1 base; bases outside gene matches: 8. This CDR3 is 14 amino acids long. Germline loops: CDR1 SQVTM, CDR2 ANQGSEA. CDR3 coding DNA: TGCAGCGCCATATTAGGGACAGGGAACACTGAAGCTTTCTTT. This codes for CSAILGTGNTEAFF.

This clonotype appeared many times. The junction departs from germline at one end; a sequencing error may be responsible. The chain joins TRBV5-1 to TRBJ1-2, with 9 bases identical to TRBD1. This CDR3 region has 15 residues. The germline CDR1 and CDR2 sequences are SGHRS and YFSETQ. The CDR3 region is CASSLIGTGNYGYTF. CDR3 DNA sequence: TGCGCCAGCAGCTTAATCGGGACAGGGAACTATGGCTATACCTTC.

Many counts were recorded for this clonotype. The chain employs TRBV7-9 and TRBJ2-3, with a possible D match to TRBD2 (5 bases). V lost 2 bases, J lost 5 bases, and 17 bases lay in between. The CDR3 length is 16 residues. Germline V gene sequence: CDR1 SEHNR, CDR2 FQNEAQ (reference sequence). CDR3: CASSLSSSRRKDTQYF. The CDR3, as DNA: TGTGCCAGCAGCTTATCTTCTAGCCGGAGGAAAGATACGCAGTATTTT. Looking up the rest from reference TRBV7-9 and TRBJ2-3 gives the full variable domain: DTGVSQNPRHKITKRGQNVTFRCDPISEHNRLYWYRQTLGQGPEFLTYFQNEAQLEKSRLLSDRFSAERPKGSFSTLEIQRTEQGDSAMYLCASSLSSSRRKDTQYFGPGTRLTVL.

At least ten counts were recorded for this clonotype. The CDR3 coding sequence is TGTGCCAGCAGCGCTGCAGGAACACCCGAGATAGATACGCAGTATTTT. This translates into CASSAAGTPEIDTQYF. The chain couples TRBV7-3 to TRBJ2-3, with D unresolved. This CDR3 is built from 16 residues. V was clipped by 5 bases and J by 5 bases, with 20 bases between them. In germline, CDR1 is SGHTA, CDR2 FQGTGA.

This clonotype was seen repeatedly, ten times or more. DNA of the CDR3: TGTGCCACCAGCTCCAAACCCTGGGGGACCGGTGCCTACGAGCAGTACTTC. It yields the protein CATSSKPWGTGAYEQYF. The chain has TRBV15 and TRBJ2-7, with D possibly called TRBD1 or TRBD2 (5 bases each). Trimming cost V 5 bases and J 2 bases, with 22 bases left between them. Germline CDR1 reads LNHNV; CDR2 reads YYDKDF (reference sequence). This CDR3 contains 17 residues. Variable domain in full (rest from reference TRBV15 and TRBJ2-7): DAMVIQNPRYQVTQFGKPVTLSCSQTLNHNVMYWYQQKSSQAPKLLFHYYDKDFNNEADTPDNFQSRRPNTSFCFLDIRSPGLGDTAMYLCATSSKPWGTGAYEQYFGPGTRLTVT.

This clonotype is medium-sized (0.01 to 0.1%) in the sample. This chain connects TRBV24-1 to TRBJ2-7, with unresolved D. V shed 5 bases and J shed 9 bases, with 19 bases lying between them. CDR1 is KGHDR, CDR2 SFDVKD, per germline. There are 14 residues in the CDR3. CDR3 sequence: CATSGLESSSGQYF. The CDR3 DNA reads as TGTGCCACCAGTGGCCTCGAGTCTTCGTCTGGGCAGTACTTC.

The J gene is TRBJ1-1, the V gene TRBV29-1; D is undetermined. The CDR3 spans 12 residues. V lost 5 bases and J 2 bases, leaving 9 bases between the germline ends. Germline assignment: CDR1 SQVTM and CDR2 ANQGSEA. DNA of the CDR3: TGCAGCGTTTTCCTCTATAACACTGAAGCTTTCTTT. As protein: CSVFLYNTEAFF.

This clonotype occurred a few times. The chain carries TRBV19 and TRBJ1-6; possible D gene TRBD1, 5 bases. CDR1 is LNHDA, CDR2 SQIVND, per germline (reference sequence). The V gene lost 3 bases and the J gene lost 9 bases, with 15 bases spanning the gap. This CDR3 spans 15 amino acids. In DNA form, the CDR3 reads TGTGCCAGTAGTATGGTCAGGGAAACCGGTTCACCCCTCCACTTT. This gives the protein CASSMVRETGSPLHF.

This clonotype was counted at least ten times. This sequence joins TRBV15 and TRBJ1-2; 9 nucleotides match TRBD1. The CDR3 runs 13 residues. After removal of 5 bases from V and 5 bases from J, the junction contained 3 bases not matched to a gene. Germline V lookup: CDR1 LNHNV, CDR2 YYDKDF (reference sequence). The CDR3 DNA follows: TGTGCCACCAGCCTCGACAGGGGGTATGGCTACACCTTC. Translation gives CATSLDRGYGYTF.

The table lists this clonotype with a few counts. In DNA, the CDR3 is TGTGCCAGCAGCTCGTCTCGACAGGGCGTTTCACCCCTCCACTTT. Its protein is CASSSSRQGVSPLHF. The chain employs TRBV5-4 and TRBJ1-6, with 7 bases aligning to TRBD1. Germline V gene lookup returns CDR1 SGHNT and CDR2 YYREEE (reference sequence). The CDR3 is 15 residues long. V lost 3 bases and J lost 9; bases outside the gene matches: 9. Based on the CDR3 plus reference TRBV5-4 and TRBJ1-6, the full variable domain is ETGVTQSPTHLIKTRGQQVTLRCSSQSGHNTVSWYQQALGQGPQFIFQYYREEENGRGNFPPRFSGLQFPNYSSELNVNALELDDSALYLCASSSSRQGVSPLHFGNGTRLTVT.

This clonotype has at least ten counts. The genes are TRBV7-9 and TRBJ1-4, with 8 positions matching TRBD1. The CDR3 runs 15 residues. Germline CDR1 is SEHNR and CDR2 is FQNEAQ (reference sequence). Germline trimming cut 4 bases from V and 8 bases from J; bases unmatched to any gene: 9. The CDR3 DNA reads as TGTGCCAGCAGCTCTACGACAGGGGTGGTAGAAAAACTGTTTTTT. Its translation: CASSSTTGVVEKLFF. Full variable domain (missing parts from reference TRBV7-9 and TRBJ1-4): DTGVSQNPRHKITKRGQNVTFRCDPISEHNRLYWYRQTLGQGPEFLTYFQNEAQLEKSRLLSDRFSAERPKGSFSTLEIQRTEQGDSAMYLCASSSTTGVVEKLFFGSGTQLSVL.

The CDR3 reads CSVERGRATEAFF. For the CDR3, the DNA is TGCAGCGTTGAACGGGGGAGAGCTACTGAAGCTTTCTTT. This chain links TRBV29-1 with TRBJ1-1, with D maybe TRBD1 (5 bases). The germline V gene has CDR1 SQVTM and CDR2 ANQGSEA. V was cut by 2 bases and J by 5 bases, with 12 bases left in between. CDR3 length: 13 amino acids.

This chain uses TRBV25-1 with TRBJ2-1, with TRBD1 matching 9 bases. Germline trimming cut 5 bases from V and 2 bases from J; bases unmatched to any gene: 7. Germline V gene sequence: CDR1 MGHDK, CDR2 SYGVNS. CDR3 size: 16 residues. The CDR3 protein is CASSHLWDRAYNEQFF. CDR3 coding DNA: TGTGCCAGCAGTCATTTATGGGACAGGGCCTACAATGAGCAGTTCTTC.

The V gene is TRBV29-1, the J gene TRBJ2-3; 13 bases map to TRBD2. The trim removed 6 bases at V and 4 bases at J, leaving 7 bases unmatched. The germline V gene encodes CDR1 SQVTM and CDR2 ANQGSEA. This CDR3 has 15 residues. Here the CDR3 DNA reads TGCAGCGTAGACGGACTAGCGGGAGAGGCAGATACGCAGTATTTT. This translates into CSVDGLAGEADTQYF.

Many counts were recorded for this clonotype. V usage is TRBV7-9 and J usage is TRBJ2-6, with no clear D. This CDR3 is 17 amino acids long. Germline CDR1 is SEHNR and CDR2 is FQNEAQ (reference sequence). The V gene lost 5 bases and the J gene lost 1 base, with 15 bases spanning the gap. The CDR3 region is CASSGAAQVSGANVLTF. The DNA of the CDR3 is TGTGCCAGCAGCGGTGCGGCGCAAGTATCTGGGGCCAACGTCCTGACTTTC.

V is TRBV7-7 and J is TRBJ1-1, with no clear D. The length of the CDR3 is 13 residues. Germline CDR1 reads SSHAT; CDR2 reads FNYEAQ (reference sequence). V was pared by 1 base and J by 4 bases, with 7 bases between. CDR3 DNA sequence: TGTGCCAGCAGCTTAGGGGAGAGCACTGAAGCTTTCTTT. Translated, it gives CASSLGESTEAFF.

The V call is TRBV11-2, the J call TRBJ1-1; 7 bases map to TRBD1. V lost 4 bases to trimming and J lost 7 bases; unmatched junction nucleotides: 9. The CDR3 loop spans 14 amino acids. CDR1 and CDR2 (germline): SGHAT, FQNNGV. The CDR3 reads CASSYKAGQVEAFF. CDR3 nucleotide sequence: TGTGCCAGCAGCTACAAGGCAGGACAGGTTGAAGCTTTCTTT.